These T cell receptor beta chains were read from a single sample in a study of CD8 T cells in ankylosing spondylitis. One entry per CDR3 protein, called by TCRdb with MiXCR from the 5' RACE reads. The table records roughly 280,000 distinct CDR3 sequences, about 19% of them present only once. Source material: blood, either unsorted or a sorted T cell fraction (not recorded which). These receptors all stem from a male donor with ankylosing spondylitis or in good health (not recorded which). Each CDR3 is given with its conserved first and last residue. Fields, in order: V gene, clone size, J gene, D gene, CDR3 length, CDR3 protein, CDR3 DNA. A D gene is named only where the DNA matches it firmly. Size values are once, few and many counts, or a class for expanded clones, and some rows have none.

TRBV5-1,.,TRBJ2-2,.,14,CASSSRGTTGELFF,TGCGCCAGCAGCTCCAGGGGTACCACCGGGGAGCTGTTTTTT
TRBV7-8,.,TRBJ2-3,.,14,CASRTGTRTDTQYF,TGTGCCAGCAGGACCGGGACTCGCACAGATACGCAGTATTTT
TRBV19,.,TRBJ1-1,.,12,CASRERQTEAFF,TGTGCCAGTAGGGAACGTCAGACTGAAGCTTTCTTT
TRBV5-1,many,TRBJ1-4,.,15,CASSFEGATNEKLFF,TGCGCCAGCAGCTTCGAGGGAGCAACTAATGAAAAACTGTTTTTT
TRBV10-3,many,TRBJ2-5,.,14,CAISWGLAQETQYF,TGTGCCATCAGTTGGGGACTTGCACAAGAGACCCAGTACTTC
TRBV20-1,.,TRBJ1-5,.,13,CSAGAGGNQPQHF,TGCAGTGCTGGGGCCGGGGGCAATCAGCCCCAGCATTTT
TRBV2,.,TRBJ2-2,.,17,CASRTSTGTLTTGELFF,TGTGCCAGCAGAACCTCCACCGGGACGTTGACTACCGGGGAGCTGTTTTTT
TRBV7-6,.,TRBJ1-3,.,15,CASSSRDNSGNTIYF,TGTGCCAGCAGCTCACGGGACAACTCTGGAAACACCATATATTTT
TRBV5-1,many,TRBJ1-6,TRBD1,17,CASSPWTGHSSGSPLHF,TGCGCCAGCAGCCCGTGGACAGGGCACAGCAGTGGTTCACCCCTCCACTTT
TRBV5-1,few,TRBJ1-4,TRBD1,14,CASSEDRGLEKLFF,TGCGCCAGCAGCGAGGACAGGGGGCTTGAAAAACTGTTTTTT
TRBV7-9,.,TRBJ2-5,.,13,CASSWGFQETQYF,TGTGCCAGCAGCTGGGGATTCCAAGAGACCCAGTACTTC
TRBV20-1,.,TRBJ1-5,.,18,CSAREWETGPYSNQPQHF,TGCAGTGCTAGAGAGTGGGAGACAGGCCCCTATAGCAATCAGCCCCAGCATTTT
TRBV20-1,few,TRBJ2-3,.,11,CSVQRADTQYF,TGCAGTGTTCAGAGGGCAGATACGCAGTATTTT
TRBV5-1,.,TRBJ2-5,.,15,CASSLQDSLMETQYF,TGCGCCAGCAGCTTACAGGATTCGCTCATGGAGACCCAGTACTTC
TRBV5-1,many,TRBJ2-4,.,14,CASSLGSEGNIQYF,TGCGCCAGCAGCTTGGGGTCAGAGGGAAACATTCAGTACTTC
TRBV5-6,many,TRBJ1-4,.,13,CASSLEPGAKLFF,TGTGCCAGCAGCTTGGAGCCAGGTGCAAAACTGTTTTTT
TRBV9,many,TRBJ1-1,.,15,CASSVGEGMNTEAFF,TGTGCCAGCAGCGTAGGGGAGGGGATGAACACTGAAGCTTTCTTT
TRBV27,.,TRBJ2-1,TRBD2,16,CASSLAAGASYNEQFF,TGTGCCAGCAGTTTGGCTGCGGGAGCCTCCTACAATGAGCAGTTCTTC
TRBV6-1,few,TRBJ2-2,TRBD1,14,CASSPTGAPRELFF,TGTGCCAGCAGCCCGACAGGGGCCCCCCGGGAGCTGTTTTTT
TRBV5-1,.,TRBJ2-6,TRBD1,17,CASSYGTGLSGANVLTF,TGCGCCAGCAGCTACGGGACAGGTCTCTCTGGGGCCAACGTCCTGACTTTC
TRBV7-3,few,TRBJ2-5,.,14,CASSPTGAQETQYF,TGTGCCAGCAGCCCTACTGGGGCCCAAGAGACCCAGTACTTC
TRBV5-1,.,TRBJ2-5,TRBD2,14,CASSWDYRQETQYF,TGCGCCAGCAGCTGGGACTATCGACAAGAGACCCAGTACTTC
TRBV7-9,.,TRBJ2-5,.,17,CASSFPFSRDPQETQYF,TGTGCCAGCAGCTTCCCATTCTCACGGGACCCCCAAGAGACCCAGTACTTC
TRBV3-1,few,TRBJ2-1,.,15,CASSQGGLAGNEQFF,TGTGCCAGCAGCCAAGGTGGTCTAGCCGGCAATGAGCAGTTCTTC
TRBV5-1,few,TRBJ2-5,TRBD2,12,CASRTSRETQYF,TGCGCCAGTAGGACTAGCCGAGAGACCCAGTACTTC